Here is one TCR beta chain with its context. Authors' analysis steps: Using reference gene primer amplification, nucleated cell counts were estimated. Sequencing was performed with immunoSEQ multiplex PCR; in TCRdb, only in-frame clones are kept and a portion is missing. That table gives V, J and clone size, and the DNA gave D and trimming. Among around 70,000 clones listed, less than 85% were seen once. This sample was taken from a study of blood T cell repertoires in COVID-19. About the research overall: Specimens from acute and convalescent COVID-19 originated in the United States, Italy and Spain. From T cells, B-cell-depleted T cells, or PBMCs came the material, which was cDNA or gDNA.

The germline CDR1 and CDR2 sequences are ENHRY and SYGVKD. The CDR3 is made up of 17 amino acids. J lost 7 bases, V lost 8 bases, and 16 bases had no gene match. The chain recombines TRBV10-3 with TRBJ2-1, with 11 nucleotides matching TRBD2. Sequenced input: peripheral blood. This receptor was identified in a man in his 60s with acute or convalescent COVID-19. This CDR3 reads CAIQNAIAGGPGNEQFF. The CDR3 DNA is TGTGCCATCCAGAATGCGATAGCGGGGGGGCCGGGAAATGAGCAGTTCTTC.